The sample holds a few counts of the clone carrying this T cell receptor (beta chain). The data were obtained in a study of blood T cells in healthy people across ages. The V and J ends lost 0 bases and 0 bases respectively, with 14 bases between them. Germline V lookup: CDR1 DFQATT, CDR2 SNEGSKA (reference sequence). CDR3 length: 16 amino acids. A J-beta primer mix and a sample-barcoded 5' primer were used in a second PCR of roughly 6 to 11 cycles. One entry per CDR3 protein results from TCRdb running MiXCR on the 5' RACE reads. In the table there are around 990,000 distinct CDR3 sequences, more than 30% of which are singletons. Researchers collected 9.5 to 10 milliliters of peripheral blood from every single donor.

The chain employs TRBV20-1 and TRBJ1-1; no clear D gene. The sequencing sample was made of blood. This clonotype was obtained from a man between 18 and 35 years old in good health. The CDR3 spells CSARDVRRPMNTEAFF. In DNA form, the CDR3 reads TGCAGTGCTAGAGATGTTCGACGGCCCATGAACACTGAAGCTTTCTTT.